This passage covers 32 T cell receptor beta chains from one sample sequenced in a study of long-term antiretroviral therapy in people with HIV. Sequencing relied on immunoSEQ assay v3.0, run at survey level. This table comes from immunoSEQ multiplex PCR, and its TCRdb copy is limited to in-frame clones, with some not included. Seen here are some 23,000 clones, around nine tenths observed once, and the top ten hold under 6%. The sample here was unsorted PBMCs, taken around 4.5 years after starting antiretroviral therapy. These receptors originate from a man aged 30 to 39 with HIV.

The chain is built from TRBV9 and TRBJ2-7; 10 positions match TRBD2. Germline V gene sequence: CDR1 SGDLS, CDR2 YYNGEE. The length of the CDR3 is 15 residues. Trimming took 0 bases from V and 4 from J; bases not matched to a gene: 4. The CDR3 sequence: CASSVGASGGYEQYF. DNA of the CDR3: TGTGCCAGCAGCGTAGGGGCTAGCGGGGGTTACGAGCAGTACTTC.

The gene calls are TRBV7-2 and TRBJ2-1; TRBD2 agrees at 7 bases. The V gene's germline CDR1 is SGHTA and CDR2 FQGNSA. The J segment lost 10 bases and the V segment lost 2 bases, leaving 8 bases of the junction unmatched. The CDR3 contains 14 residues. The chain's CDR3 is CASSLLLREREQFF. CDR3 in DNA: TGTGCCAGCAGCTTACTGTTGCGGGAGCGGGAGCAGTTCTTC.

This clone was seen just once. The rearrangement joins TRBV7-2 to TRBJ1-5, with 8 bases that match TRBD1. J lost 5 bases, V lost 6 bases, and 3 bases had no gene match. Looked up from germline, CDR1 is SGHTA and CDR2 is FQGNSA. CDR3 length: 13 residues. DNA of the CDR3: TGTGCCAGCAGTTCACAGGGGGATCAGCCCCAGCATTTT. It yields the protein CASSSQGDQPQHF.

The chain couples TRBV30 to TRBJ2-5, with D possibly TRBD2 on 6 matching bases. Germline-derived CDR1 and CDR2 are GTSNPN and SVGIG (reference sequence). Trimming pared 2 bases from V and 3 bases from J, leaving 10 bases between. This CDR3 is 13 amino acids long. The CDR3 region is CAWSSEREETQYF. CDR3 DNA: TGTGCCTGGAGTAGTGAGCGGGAAGAGACCCAGTACTTC.

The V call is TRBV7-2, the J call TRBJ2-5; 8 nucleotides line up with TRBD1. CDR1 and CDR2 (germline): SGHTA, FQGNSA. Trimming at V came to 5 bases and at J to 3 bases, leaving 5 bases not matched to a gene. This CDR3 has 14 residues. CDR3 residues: CASSRDRREETQYF. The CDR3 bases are TGTGCCAGCAGCCGGGACAGGAGGGAAGAGACCCAGTACTTC.

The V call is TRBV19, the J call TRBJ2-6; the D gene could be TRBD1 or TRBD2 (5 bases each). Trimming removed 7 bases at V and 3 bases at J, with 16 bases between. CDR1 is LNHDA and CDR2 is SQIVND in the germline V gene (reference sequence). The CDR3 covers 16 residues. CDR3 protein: CASTAGTLGGANVLTF. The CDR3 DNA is TGTGCCAGTACCGCAGGGACGTTGGGTGGGGCCAACGTCCTGACTTTC.

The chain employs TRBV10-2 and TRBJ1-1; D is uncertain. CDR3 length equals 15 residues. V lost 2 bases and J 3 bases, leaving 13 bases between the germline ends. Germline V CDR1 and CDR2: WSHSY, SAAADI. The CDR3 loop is CASSEPTDGDTEAFF. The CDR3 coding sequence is TGCGCCAGCAGTGAGCCCACTGATGGGGACACTGAAGCTTTCTTT.

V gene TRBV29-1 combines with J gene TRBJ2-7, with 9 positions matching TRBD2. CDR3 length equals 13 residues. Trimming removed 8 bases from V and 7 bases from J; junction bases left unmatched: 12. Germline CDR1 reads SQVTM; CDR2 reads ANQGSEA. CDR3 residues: CSLTLGAGGEQYF. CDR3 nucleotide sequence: TGCAGCCTCACCCTCGGGGCGGGGGGGGAGCAGTACTTC.

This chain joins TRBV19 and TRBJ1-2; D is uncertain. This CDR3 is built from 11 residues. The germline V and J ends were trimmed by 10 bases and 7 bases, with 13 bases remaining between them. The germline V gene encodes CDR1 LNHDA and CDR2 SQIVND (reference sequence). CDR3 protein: CATGSSPGYTF. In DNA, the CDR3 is TGTGCCACGGGGAGTTCTCCTGGCTACACCTTC. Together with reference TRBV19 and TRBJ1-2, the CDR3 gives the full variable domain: DGGITQSPKYLFRKEGQNVTLSCEQNLNHDAMYWYRQDPGQGLRLIYYSQIVNDFQKGDIAEGYSVSREKKESFPLTVTSAQKNPTAFYLCATGSSPGYTFGSGTRLTVV.

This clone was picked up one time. This CDR3 reads CASSQLRLAKNIQYF. As DNA, the CDR3 is TGCGCCAGCAGCCAACTTAGATTAGCCAAAAACATTCAGTACTTC. The J gene is TRBJ2-4, the V gene TRBV4-3; D is unclear. The V gene's germline CDR1 is LGHNA and CDR2 YSLEER. The CDR3 runs to 15 residues. V was pared by 2 bases and J by 0 bases, with 8 bases between.

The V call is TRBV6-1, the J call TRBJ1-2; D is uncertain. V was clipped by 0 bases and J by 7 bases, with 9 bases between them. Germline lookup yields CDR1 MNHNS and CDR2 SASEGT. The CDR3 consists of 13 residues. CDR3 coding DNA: TGTGCCAGCAGTGAAGCCGATCAAGCTGGCTACACCTTC. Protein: CASSEADQAGYTF.

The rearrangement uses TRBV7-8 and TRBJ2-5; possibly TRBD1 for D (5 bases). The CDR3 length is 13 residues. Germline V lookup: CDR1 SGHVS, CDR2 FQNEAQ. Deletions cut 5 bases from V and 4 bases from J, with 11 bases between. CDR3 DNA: TGTGCCAGCAGCCCTCGCGACAGAGAGACCCAGTACTTC. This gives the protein CASSPRDRETQYF.

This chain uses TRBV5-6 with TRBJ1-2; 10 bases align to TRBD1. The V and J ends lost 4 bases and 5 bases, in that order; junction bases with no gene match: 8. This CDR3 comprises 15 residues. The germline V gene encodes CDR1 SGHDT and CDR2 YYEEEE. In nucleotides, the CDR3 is TGTGCCAGCAGCCCCGGGACAGGGGTTTCTTATGGCTACACCTTC. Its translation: CASSPGTGVSYGYTF.

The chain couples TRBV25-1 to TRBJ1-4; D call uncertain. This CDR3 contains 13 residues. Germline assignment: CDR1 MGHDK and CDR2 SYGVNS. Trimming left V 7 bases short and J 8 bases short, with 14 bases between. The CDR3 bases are TGTGCCAGCAATCAGCGGGGTGGGGAAAAACTGTTTTTT. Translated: CASNQRGGEKLFF.

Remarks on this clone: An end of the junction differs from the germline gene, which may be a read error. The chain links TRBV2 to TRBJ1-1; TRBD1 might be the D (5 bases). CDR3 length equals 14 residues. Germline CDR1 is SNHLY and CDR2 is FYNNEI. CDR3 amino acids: CASREAAGGSEAFF. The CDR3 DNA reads TGTGCCAGCAGGGAAGCGGCGGGGGGTTCAGAAGCTTTCTTT. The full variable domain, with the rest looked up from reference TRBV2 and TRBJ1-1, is EPEVTQTPSHQVTQMGQEVILRCVPISNHLYFYWYRQILGQKVEFLVSFYNNEISEKSEIFDDQFSVERPDGSNFTLKIRSTKLEDSAMYFCASREAAGGSEAFFGQGTRLTVV.

The CDR3 loop reads CASSLKHRQGGYEQYF. The CDR3 bases are TGCGCCAGCAGCCTTAAACATCGACAGGGGGGATACGAGCAGTACTTC. This sequence joins TRBV4-1 and TRBJ2-7, with TRBD1 matching 9 bases. Germline lookup yields CDR1 MGHRA and CDR2 YSYEKL. The CDR3 sequence is 16 residues long. The ends lost 4 bases at V and 4 bases at J; junction bases unmatched: 11.

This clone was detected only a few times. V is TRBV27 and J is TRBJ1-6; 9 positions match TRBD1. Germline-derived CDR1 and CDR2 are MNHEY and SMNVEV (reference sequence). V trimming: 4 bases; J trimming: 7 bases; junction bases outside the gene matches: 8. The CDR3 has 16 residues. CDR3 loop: CASSSQGARLNSPLHF. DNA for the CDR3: TGTGCCAGCAGTTCACAGGGGGCGCGTCTAAATTCACCCCTCCACTTT.

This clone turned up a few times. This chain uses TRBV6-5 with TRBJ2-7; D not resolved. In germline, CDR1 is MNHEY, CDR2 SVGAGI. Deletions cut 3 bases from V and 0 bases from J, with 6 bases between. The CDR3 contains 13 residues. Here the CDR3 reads CASSYDSSYEQYF. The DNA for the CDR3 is TGTGCCAGCAGTTATGACTCCTCCTACGAGCAGTACTTC.

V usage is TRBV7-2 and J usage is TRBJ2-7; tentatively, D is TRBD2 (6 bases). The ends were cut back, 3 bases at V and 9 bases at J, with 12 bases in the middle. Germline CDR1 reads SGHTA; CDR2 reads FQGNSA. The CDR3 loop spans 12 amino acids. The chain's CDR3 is CASSFTGGTQYF. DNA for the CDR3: TGTGCCAGCAGCTTTACCGGCGGGACGCAGTACTTC.

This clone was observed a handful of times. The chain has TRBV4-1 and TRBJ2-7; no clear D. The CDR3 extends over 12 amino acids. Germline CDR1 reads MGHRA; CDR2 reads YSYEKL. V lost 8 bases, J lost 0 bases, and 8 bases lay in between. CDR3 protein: CASSRSSYEQYF. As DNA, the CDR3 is TGCGCCAGCTCCAGGAGCTCCTACGAGCAGTACTTC.

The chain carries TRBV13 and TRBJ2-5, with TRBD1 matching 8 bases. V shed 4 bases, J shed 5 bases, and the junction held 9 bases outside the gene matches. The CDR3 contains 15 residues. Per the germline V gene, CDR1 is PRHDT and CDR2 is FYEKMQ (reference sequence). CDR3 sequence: CASSSQTGGRETQYF. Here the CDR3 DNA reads TGTGCCAGCAGCTCCCAAACAGGGGGTAGGGAGACCCAGTACTTC.

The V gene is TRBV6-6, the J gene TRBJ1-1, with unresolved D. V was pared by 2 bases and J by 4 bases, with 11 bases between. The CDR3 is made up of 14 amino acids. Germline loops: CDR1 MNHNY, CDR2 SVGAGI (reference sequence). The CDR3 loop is CASSYVRGSTEAFF. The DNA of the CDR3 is TGTGCCAGCAGTTACGTTAGAGGGAGCACTGAAGCTTTCTTT.

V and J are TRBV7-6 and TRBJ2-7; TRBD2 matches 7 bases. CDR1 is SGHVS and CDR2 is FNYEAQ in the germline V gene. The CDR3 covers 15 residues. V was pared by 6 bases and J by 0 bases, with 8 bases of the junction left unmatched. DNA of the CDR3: TGTGCCAGCAGATCAAGGGAGGGGAACTCCTACGAGCAGTACTTC. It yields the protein CASRSREGNSYEQYF.

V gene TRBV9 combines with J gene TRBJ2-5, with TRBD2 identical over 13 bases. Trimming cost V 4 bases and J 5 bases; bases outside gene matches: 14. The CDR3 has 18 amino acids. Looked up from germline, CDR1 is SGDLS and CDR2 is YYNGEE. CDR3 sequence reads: CASSPGLAGASRGETQYF. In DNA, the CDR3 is TGTGCCAGCAGCCCCGGACTAGCGGGAGCGAGTCGGGGGGAGACCCAGTACTTC.

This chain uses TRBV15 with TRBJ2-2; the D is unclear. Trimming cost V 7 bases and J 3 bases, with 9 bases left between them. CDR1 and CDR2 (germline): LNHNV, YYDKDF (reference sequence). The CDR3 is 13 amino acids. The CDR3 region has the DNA TGTGCCACCATGGTAGGGTACACCGGGGAGCTGTTTTTT. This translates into CATMVGYTGELFF.

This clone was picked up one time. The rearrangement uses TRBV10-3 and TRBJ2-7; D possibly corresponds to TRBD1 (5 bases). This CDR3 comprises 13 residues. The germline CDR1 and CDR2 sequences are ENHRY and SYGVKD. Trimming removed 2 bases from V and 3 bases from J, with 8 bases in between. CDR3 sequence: CAISEAGRYEQYF. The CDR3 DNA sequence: TGTGCCATCAGTGAGGCAGGGCGCTACGAGCAGTACTTC.

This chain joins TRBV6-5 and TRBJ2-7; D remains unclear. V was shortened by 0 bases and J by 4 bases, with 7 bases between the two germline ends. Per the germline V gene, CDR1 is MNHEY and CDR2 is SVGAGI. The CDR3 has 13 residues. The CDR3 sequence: CASSYSGRYEQYF. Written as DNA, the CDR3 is TGTGCCAGCAGTTACTCAGGCCGATACGAGCAGTACTTC.

The CDR3 here is CAWSLGTSSYEQYF. CDR3 nucleotide sequence: TGTGCCTGGAGTCTCGGGACTAGCTCCTACGAGCAGTACTTC. The chain carries TRBV30 and TRBJ2-7, with 8 bases lining up with TRBD2. CDR3 length: 14 amino acids. The junction had 3 bases not matched to a gene; V was cut back by 2 bases and J by 0 bases. Per the germline V gene, CDR1 is GTSNPN and CDR2 is SVGIG (reference sequence).

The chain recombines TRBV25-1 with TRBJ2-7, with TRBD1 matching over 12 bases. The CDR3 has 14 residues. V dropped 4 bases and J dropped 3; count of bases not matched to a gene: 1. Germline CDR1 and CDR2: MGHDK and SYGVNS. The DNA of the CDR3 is TGTGCCAGCAGTGGGGACAGGGGGCACTACGAGCAGTACTTC. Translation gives CASSGDRGHYEQYF.

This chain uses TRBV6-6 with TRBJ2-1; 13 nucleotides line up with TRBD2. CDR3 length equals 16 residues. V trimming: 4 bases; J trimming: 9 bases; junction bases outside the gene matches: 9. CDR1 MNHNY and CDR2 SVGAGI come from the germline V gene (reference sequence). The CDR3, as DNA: TGTGCCAGCAGTTGGCCCACCGGGACTAGCGGGACTGAGCAGTTCTTC. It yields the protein CASSWPTGTSGTEQFF.

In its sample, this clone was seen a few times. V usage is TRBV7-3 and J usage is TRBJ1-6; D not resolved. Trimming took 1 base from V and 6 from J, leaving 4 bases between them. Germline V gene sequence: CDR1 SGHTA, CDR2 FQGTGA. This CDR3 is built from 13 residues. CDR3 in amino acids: CASSLNVNSPLHF. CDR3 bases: TGTGCCAGCAGCTTAAATGTTAATTCACCCCTCCACTTT.

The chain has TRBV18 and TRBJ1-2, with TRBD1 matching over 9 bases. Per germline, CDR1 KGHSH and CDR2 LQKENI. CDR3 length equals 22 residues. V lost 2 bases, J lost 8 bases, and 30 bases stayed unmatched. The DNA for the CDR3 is TGTGCCAGCTCACCATCACCCCGAGTGGACAGGGGTGGAAGGTTAAAGGTCTTCGGCTACACCTTC. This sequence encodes CASSPSPRVDRGGRLKVFGYTF. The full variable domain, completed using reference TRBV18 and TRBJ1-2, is NAGVMQNPRHLVRRRGQEARLRCSPMKGHSHVYWYRQLPEEGLKFMVYLQKENIIDESGMPKERFSAEFPKEGPSILRIQQVVRGDSAAYFCASSPSPRVDRGGRLKVFGYTFGSGTRLTVV.